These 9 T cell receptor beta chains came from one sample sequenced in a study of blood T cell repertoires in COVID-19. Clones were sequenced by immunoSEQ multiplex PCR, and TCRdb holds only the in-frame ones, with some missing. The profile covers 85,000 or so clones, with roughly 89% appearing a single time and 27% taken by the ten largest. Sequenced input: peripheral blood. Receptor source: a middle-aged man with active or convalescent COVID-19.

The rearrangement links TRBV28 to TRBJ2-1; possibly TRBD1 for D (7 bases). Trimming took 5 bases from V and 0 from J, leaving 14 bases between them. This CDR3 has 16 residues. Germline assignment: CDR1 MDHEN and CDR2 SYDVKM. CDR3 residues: CASSDPGGSSYNEQFF. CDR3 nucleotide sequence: TGTGCCAGCAGTGACCCAGGGGGGAGCTCCTACAATGAGCAGTTCTTC.

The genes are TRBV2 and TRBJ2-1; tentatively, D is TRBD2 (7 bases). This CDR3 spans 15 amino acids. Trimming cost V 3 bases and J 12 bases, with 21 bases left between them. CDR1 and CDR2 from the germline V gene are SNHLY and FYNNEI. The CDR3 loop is CASSDRGAAYVPQFF. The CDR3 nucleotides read TGTGCCAGCAGTGATCGGGGGGCTGCGTATGTACCGCAGTTCTTC.

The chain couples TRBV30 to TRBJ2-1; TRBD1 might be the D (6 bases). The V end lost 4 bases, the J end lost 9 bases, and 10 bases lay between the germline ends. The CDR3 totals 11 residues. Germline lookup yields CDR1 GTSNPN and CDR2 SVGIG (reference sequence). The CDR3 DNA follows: TGTGCCTGGAACAGGGTTGGTGAGCAGTTCTTC. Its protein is CAWNRVGEQFF.

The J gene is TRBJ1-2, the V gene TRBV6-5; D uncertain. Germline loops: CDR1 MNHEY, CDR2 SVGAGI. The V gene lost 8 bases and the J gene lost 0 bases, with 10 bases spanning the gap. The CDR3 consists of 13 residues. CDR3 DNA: TGTGCCAGCGAGGACGGGACTAACTATGGCTACACCTTC. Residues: CASEDGTNYGYTF.

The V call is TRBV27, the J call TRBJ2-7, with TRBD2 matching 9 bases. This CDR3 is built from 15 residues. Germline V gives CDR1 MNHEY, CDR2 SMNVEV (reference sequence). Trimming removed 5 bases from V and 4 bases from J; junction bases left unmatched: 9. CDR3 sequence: CASSPGTSMSYEQYF. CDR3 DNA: TGTGCCAGCAGTCCGGGGACTAGCATGTCGTACGAGCAGTACTTC.

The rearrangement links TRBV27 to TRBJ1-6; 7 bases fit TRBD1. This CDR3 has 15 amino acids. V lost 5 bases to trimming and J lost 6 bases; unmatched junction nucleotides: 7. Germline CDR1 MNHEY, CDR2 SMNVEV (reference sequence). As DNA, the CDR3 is TGTGCCAGCAGTCGACAGGGTTCTGTTAATTCACCCCTCCACTTT. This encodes CASSRQGSVNSPLHF.

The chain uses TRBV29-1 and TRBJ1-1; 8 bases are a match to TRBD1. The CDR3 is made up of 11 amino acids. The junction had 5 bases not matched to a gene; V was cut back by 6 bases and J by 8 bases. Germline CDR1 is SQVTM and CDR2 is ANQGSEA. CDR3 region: CSVRQGSEAFF. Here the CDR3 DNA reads TGCAGCGTACGACAGGGGTCCGAAGCTTTCTTT.

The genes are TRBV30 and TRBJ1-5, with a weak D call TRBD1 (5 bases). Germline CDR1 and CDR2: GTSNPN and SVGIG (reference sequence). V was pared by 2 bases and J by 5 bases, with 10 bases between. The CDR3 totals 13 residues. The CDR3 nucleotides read TGTGCCTGGAGTTCCCAGGGTGATCAGCCCCAGCATTTT. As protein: CAWSSQGDQPQHF.

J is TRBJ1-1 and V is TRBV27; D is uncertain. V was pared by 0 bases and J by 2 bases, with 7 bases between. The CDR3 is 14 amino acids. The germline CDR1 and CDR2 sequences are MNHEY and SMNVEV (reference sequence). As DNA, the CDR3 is TGTGCCAGCAGTTTATCCCCGGGTAACACTGAAGCTTTCTTT. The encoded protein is CASSLSPGNTEAFF.